This note documents a single T cell receptor (beta chain) sequence. Followed over time, Seattle patients had been enrolled while infection was active. Germline V lookup: CDR1 SGHRS, CDR2 YFSETQ. Germline trimming cut 2 bases from V and 4 bases from J; bases unmatched to any gene: 6. CDR3 size: 15 residues. This record comes from a study of blood T cell repertoires in COVID-19. Turning to the study itself: Both acute and convalescent COVID-19 samples were obtained from the United States, Italy and Spain. T cells, B-cell-depleted T cells, or PBMCs supplied cDNA or gDNA.

Methods used by the authors: Cell counts per sample came from amplifying reference gene primers. TCRdb keeps only in-frame clones here, not all; method: immunoSEQ multiplex PCR. The D gene and trimming were derived from the DNA, and the V and J assignments and clone size from that table. The sample holds some 110,000 clones; approximately 90% are singletons and the top ten take around 2.1%. Specimen: peripheral blood. The clonotype was recovered from a man between 45 and 60 years old with COVID-19, enrolled during active disease. The V and J genes are TRBV5-1 and TRBJ2-5; 9 nucleotides line up with TRBD1. The CDR3 sequence: CASSLQGAGGETQYF. CDR3 nucleotides: TGCGCCAGCAGCTTACAGGGGGCAGGAGGAGAGACCCAGTACTTC.